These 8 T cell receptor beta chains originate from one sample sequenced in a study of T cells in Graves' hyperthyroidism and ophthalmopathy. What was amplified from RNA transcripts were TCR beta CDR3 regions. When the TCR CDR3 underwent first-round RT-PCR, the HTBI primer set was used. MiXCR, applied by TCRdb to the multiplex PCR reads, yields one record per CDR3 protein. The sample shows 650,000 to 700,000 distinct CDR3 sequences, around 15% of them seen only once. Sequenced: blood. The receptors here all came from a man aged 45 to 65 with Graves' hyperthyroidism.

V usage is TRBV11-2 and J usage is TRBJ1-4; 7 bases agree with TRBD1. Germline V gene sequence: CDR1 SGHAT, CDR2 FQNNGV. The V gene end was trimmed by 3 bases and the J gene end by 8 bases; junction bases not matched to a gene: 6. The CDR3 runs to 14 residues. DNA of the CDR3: TGTGCCAGCAGCTTTTCAGGGGGTGGCGAAAAACTGTTTTTT. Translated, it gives CASSFSGGGEKLFF.

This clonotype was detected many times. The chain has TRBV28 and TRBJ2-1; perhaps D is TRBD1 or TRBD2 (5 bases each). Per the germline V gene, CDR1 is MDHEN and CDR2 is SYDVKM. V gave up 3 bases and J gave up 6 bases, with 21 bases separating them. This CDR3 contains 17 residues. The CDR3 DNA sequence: TGTGCCAGCAGTTTGGCCCGGGACGGACCTACGGGCAATGAGCAGTTCTTC. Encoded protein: CASSLARDGPTGNEQFF. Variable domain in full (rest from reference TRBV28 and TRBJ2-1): DVKVTQSSRYLVKRTGEKVFLECVQDMDHENMFWYRQDPGLGLRLIYFSYDVKMKEKGDIPEGYSVSREKKERFSLILESASTNQTSMYLCASSLARDGPTGNEQFFGPGTRLTVL.

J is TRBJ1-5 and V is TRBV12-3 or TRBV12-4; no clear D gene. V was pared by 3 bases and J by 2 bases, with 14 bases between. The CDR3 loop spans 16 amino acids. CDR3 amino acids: CASSLQAALGNQPQHF. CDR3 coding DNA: TGTGCCAGCAGTTTGCAGGCGGCCCTGGGCAATCAGCCCCAGCATTTT.

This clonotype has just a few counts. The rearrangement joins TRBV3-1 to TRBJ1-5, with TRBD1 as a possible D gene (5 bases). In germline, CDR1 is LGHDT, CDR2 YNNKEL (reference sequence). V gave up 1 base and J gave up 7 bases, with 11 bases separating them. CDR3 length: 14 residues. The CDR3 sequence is CASSQVGGDQPQHF. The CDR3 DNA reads TGTGCCAGCAGCCAAGTGGGCGGGGACCAGCCCCAGCATTTT.

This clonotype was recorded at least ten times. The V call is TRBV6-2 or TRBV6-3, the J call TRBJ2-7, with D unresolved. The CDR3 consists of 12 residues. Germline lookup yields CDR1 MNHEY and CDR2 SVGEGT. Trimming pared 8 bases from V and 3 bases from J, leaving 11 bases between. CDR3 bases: TGTGCCAGCGCGGAACAATTCTACGAGCAGTACTTC. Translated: CASAEQFYEQYF.

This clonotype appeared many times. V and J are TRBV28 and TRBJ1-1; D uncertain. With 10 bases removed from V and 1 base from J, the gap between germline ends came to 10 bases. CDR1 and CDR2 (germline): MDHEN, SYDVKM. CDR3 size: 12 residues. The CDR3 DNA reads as TGTGCCACCCGGTGGGGGAACACTGAAGCTTTCTTT. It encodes CATRWGNTEAFF. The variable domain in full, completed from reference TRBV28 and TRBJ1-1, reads DVKVTQSSRYLVKRTGEKVFLECVQDMDHENMFWYRQDPGLGLRLIYFSYDVKMKEKGDIPEGYSVSREKKERFSLILESASTNQTSMYLCATRWGNTEAFFGQGTRLTVV.

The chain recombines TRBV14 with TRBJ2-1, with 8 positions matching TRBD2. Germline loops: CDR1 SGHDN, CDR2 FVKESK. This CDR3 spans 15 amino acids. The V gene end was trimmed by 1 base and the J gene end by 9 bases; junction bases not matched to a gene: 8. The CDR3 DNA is TGTGCCAGCAGCCAAGGGCCAGCGGGAGTCGGTGAGCAGTTCTTC. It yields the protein CASSQGPAGVGEQFF.

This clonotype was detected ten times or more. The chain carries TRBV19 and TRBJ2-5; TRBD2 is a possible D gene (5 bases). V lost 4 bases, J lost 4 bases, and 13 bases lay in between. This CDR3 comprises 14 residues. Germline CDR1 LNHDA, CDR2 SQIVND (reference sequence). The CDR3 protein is CASSTLMAGETQYF. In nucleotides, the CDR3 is TGTGCCAGTAGTACCCTGATGGCGGGAGAGACCCAGTACTTC.